The 5 T cell receptor beta chains reported below all come from one sample, sequenced in a study of post-analysis software for immune sequencing data (dated by TCRdb to about 2015). The full study reports these points: Significantly higher frequencies in patients than in controls were found for five or six TRBV segments, including TRBV5-6, TRBV5-1 and TRBV20-1.

Antigens for these TCRs are unknown. The library was produced with PCR. The reads were generated on an Illumina HiSeq 2500. To reduce PCR and sequencing biases, unique molecular identifiers were incorporated into the TCR beta cDNA libraries. TCRdb redid the processing of the public reads, applying fastp at Q25 and MiXCR, and retained in-frame beta chains. CDR3 protein sequences are deduplicated, and each keeps its most common genes and DNA. The table for this sample lists a few hundred thousand distinct CDR3 sequences; around a third of them were counted only once. The top ten constitute about an eighth of the sample. Material for sequencing was blood. The receptors here all came from a girl aged 10 to 17 with multiple sclerosis.

The V and J genes are TRBV7-9 and TRBJ2-7; 10 positions match TRBD1. V was clipped by 1 base and J by 2 bases; unmatched bases: 5. CDR1 is SEHNR and CDR2 is FQNEAQ in the germline V gene (reference sequence). The CDR3 is made up of 16 amino acids. CDR3 region: CASSLEGQGNTYEQYF. The CDR3 DNA reads TGTGCCAGCAGCTTAGAGGGACAGGGGAATACCTACGAGCAGTACTTC.

J is TRBJ2-6 and V is TRBV5-6, with 7 bases lining up with TRBD1. Germline loops: CDR1 SGHDT, CDR2 YYEEEE. The V and J ends lost 4 bases and 0 bases, in that order; junction bases with no gene match: 13. The CDR3 contains 19 residues. CDR3 sequence: CASSDLGWDSLSGANVLTF. As DNA, the CDR3 is TGTGCCAGCAGCGACTTGGGGTGGGACAGCCTCTCTGGGGCCAACGTCCTGACTTTC.

The chain links TRBV12-3 or TRBV12-4 to TRBJ1-2; D is uncertain. The CDR3 runs 13 residues. Between the trimmed V and J ends, which lost 4 bases and 6 bases, there was a span of 12 bases. The CDR3 loop reads CASSYSHSDGYTF. DNA for the CDR3: TGTGCCAGCAGTTACTCCCACAGCGATGGCTACACCTTC.

The rearrangement uses TRBV5-1 and TRBJ2-2, with TRBD2 matching 9 bases. The CDR3 loop spans 15 amino acids. CDR1 SGHRS and CDR2 YFSETQ come from the germline V gene. The ends lost 3 bases at V and 4 bases at J; junction bases unmatched: 4. CDR3 loop: CASSSAGGGTGELFF. The CDR3, as DNA: TGCGCCAGCAGCTCAGCGGGGGGAGGCACCGGGGAGCTGTTTTTT.

This clonotype showed up just a few times. The CDR3 bases are TGCAGTGCTAGACGTATTTCTATAGATACGCAGTATTTT. As protein: CSARRISIDTQYF. This chain uses TRBV20-1 with TRBJ2-3; D gene unclear. Per the germline V gene, CDR1 is DFQATT and CDR2 is SNEGSKA (reference sequence). V lost 2 bases and J lost 5, with 11 bases in between. This CDR3 has 13 residues.